A single sample is the source of the 16 T cell receptor beta chains below, sequenced in a study of blood T cell repertoires in COVID-19. Libraries were prepared by immunoSEQ multiplex PCR; TCRdb keeps only in-frame clonotypes and omits some of them. The sample has around 280,000 clones; roughly 85% are singletons. Input material: PBMCs or T cells enriched from blood (not recorded which). Receptor source: a woman aged 35 to 49 who had recovered from COVID-19.

This clone was recorded only once. This sequence joins TRBV3-1 (or the pseudogene TRBV3-2) and TRBJ2-7; TRBD2 agrees at 10 bases. V shed 5 bases and J 1 base; nucleotides not matched to a gene: 5. CDR1 and CDR2 (germline): LGHDT, YNNKEL (reference sequence). The length of the CDR3 is 15 residues. DNA for the CDR3: TGTGCCAGCAGCGAAGGACTAGCGGATTCCTACGAGCAGTACTTC. This codes for CASSEGLADSYEQYF.

The CDR3 bases are TGTGCCAGCAGTTACATTAGGGGGAACACTGAAGCTTTCTTT. The encoded protein is CASSYIRGNTEAFF. J is TRBJ1-1 and V is TRBV6-2 or TRBV6-3; D is perhaps TRBD1 (5 bases). This CDR3 comprises 14 residues. V lost 2 bases, J lost 1 base, and 8 bases lay in between. Per germline, CDR1 MNHEY and CDR2 SVGEGT.

The rearrangement links TRBV24-1 to TRBJ2-3; D gene uncertain. This CDR3 has 15 amino acids. The germline V gene encodes CDR1 KGHDR and CDR2 SFDVKD. The germline V and J ends were trimmed by 2 bases and 0 bases, with 8 bases remaining between them. Here the CDR3 DNA reads TGTGCCACCAGTGATTCAACTTCTAGCACAGATACGCAGTATTTT. Translating gives CATSDSTSSTDTQYF.

V and J are TRBV3-1 (or the pseudogene TRBV3-2) and TRBJ1-3, with a weak D call TRBD1 (5 bases). Germline lookup yields CDR1 LGHDT and CDR2 YNNKEL (reference sequence). This CDR3 contains 15 residues. Trimming removed 1 base at V and 4 bases at J, with 11 bases between. CDR3 protein: CASSQAGTAGNTIYF. The CDR3 bases are TGTGCCAGCAGCCAAGCCGGGACTGCCGGAAACACCATATATTTT.

V usage is TRBV30 and J usage is TRBJ1-2, with TRBD1 matching over 8 bases. V lost 2 bases to trimming and J lost 1 base; unmatched junction nucleotides: 6. Germline V lookup: CDR1 GTSNPN, CDR2 SVGIG (reference sequence). This CDR3 spans 15 amino acids. CDR3 DNA sequence: TGTGCCTGGAGTCGCCGGGACAGGTATAACTATGGCTACACCTTC. Amino acid sequence: CAWSRRDRYNYGYTF.

This sequence joins TRBV19 and TRBJ1-3; 8 positions agree with TRBD1. The trim removed 6 bases at V and 4 bases at J, leaving 8 bases unmatched. The CDR3 length is 15 residues. Germline CDR1 reads LNHDA; CDR2 reads SQIVND (reference sequence). The CDR3 DNA is TGTGCCAGTAGCCCCCAGGGGGCGAGAGGAAACACCATATATTTT. Protein product: CASSPQGARGNTIYF.

A note on this clone: The junction shows a germline mismatch at one end, possibly a read error. This rearrangement joins TRBV2 to TRBJ2-2, with a tentative D call TRBD2 (5 bases). CDR3 length: 16 residues. Per the germline V gene, CDR1 is SNHLY and CDR2 is FYNNEI. Written as DNA, the CDR3 is TGTGCCAGCAGCGAAGGGAGTAGCGAAACGGGCGGGGAGCTGTTTTTT. Translating gives CASSEGSSETGGELFF.

The chain is built from TRBV2 and TRBJ2-1; the match to TRBD2 covers 8 bases. Germline values: CDR1 SNHLY, CDR2 FYNNEI. Trimming removed 7 bases from V and 7 bases from J; junction bases left unmatched: 6. This CDR3 contains 13 residues. The CDR3 here is CASTAGEGNEQFF. In DNA, the CDR3 is TGTGCCAGCACAGCGGGAGAGGGAAATGAGCAGTTCTTC.

The J gene is TRBJ2-1, the V gene TRBV6-2 or TRBV6-3, with 7 bases fitting TRBD2. The CDR3 covers 18 residues. Per germline, CDR1 MNHEY and CDR2 SVGEGT. The ends lost 6 bases at V and 7 bases at J; junction bases unmatched: 21. The CDR3 sequence: CASSRGSLGALGLNEQFF. The DNA for the CDR3 is TGTGCCAGCAGCCGCGGGAGCTTAGGGGCACTCGGTTTGAATGAGCAGTTCTTC.

This clone was observed a few times. The rearrangement uses TRBV28 and TRBJ2-2; D may be TRBD2 (6 bases). Germline CDR1 MDHEN, CDR2 SYDVKM. The V end lost 2 bases, the J end lost 10 bases, and 17 bases lay between the germline ends. This CDR3 is built from 15 residues. The CDR3 protein is CASSLTSTLVEELFF. The CDR3 DNA follows: TGTGCCAGCAGTTTAACTAGCACCCTCGTGGAGGAGCTGTTTTTT.

The CDR3 coding sequence is TGTGCCAGCAGCCAAGATCTACTCACCGGGGAGCTGTTTTTT. Amino acids: CASSQDLLTGELFF. This sequence joins TRBV4-2 and TRBJ2-2; unclear D gene. Germline V gene sequence: CDR1 LGHNA, CDR2 YNFKEQ. V lost 0 bases to trimming and J lost 4 bases, with 6 bases between them. CDR3 length equals 14 residues.

The CDR3 loop is CASSSARATNEKLFF. The CDR3 DNA is TGTGCCAGCAGCTCCGCCCGAGCTACTAATGAAAAACTGTTTTTT. The rearrangement links TRBV7-2 to TRBJ1-4; D ambiguous. Trimming took off 4 bases at V and 2 bases at J, with 11 bases between the two ends. Looked up from germline, CDR1 is SGHTA and CDR2 is FQGNSA. CDR3 length: 15 amino acids.

The chain combines TRBV2 with TRBJ1-1; 8 bases are shared with TRBD1. Germline CDR1 is SNHLY and CDR2 is FYNNEI. Trimming took 6 bases from V and 2 from J; bases not matched to a gene: 8. The CDR3 has 15 amino acids. In nucleotides, the CDR3 is TGTGCCAGCAGCCCCCGACAGGGGATAAACACTGAAGCTTTCTTT. This sequence encodes CASSPRQGINTEAFF.

J is TRBJ1-2 and V is TRBV3-1 (or the pseudogene TRBV3-2); D perhaps matches TRBD1 (6 bases). The CDR3 covers 13 residues. Between the trimmed V and J ends, which lost 1 base and 8 bases, there was a span of 11 bases. Per germline, CDR1 LGHDT and CDR2 YNNKEL (reference sequence). The CDR3 nucleotides are TGTGCCAGCAGCCAAGTACAGGGCGGAGGCTACACCTTC. Its protein is CASSQVQGGGYTF.

The V and J genes are TRBV29-1 and TRBJ2-1; D remains ambiguous. The CDR3 covers 12 residues. Germline CDR1 SQVTM, CDR2 ANQGSEA. With 6 bases removed from V and 5 bases from J, the gap between germline ends came to 11 bases. The CDR3 DNA reads as TGCAGCGTGCGGATAGACGACAATGAGCAGTTCTTC. This translates into CSVRIDDNEQFF.

This clone was detected only once. The V call is TRBV2, the J call TRBJ1-4; D not certain. Germline V gene lookup returns CDR1 SNHLY and CDR2 FYNNEI. This CDR3 is 15 amino acids long. The ends were cut back, 4 bases at V and 0 bases at J, with 9 bases in the middle. This CDR3 reads CASSAQTATNEKLFF. The CDR3, as DNA: TGTGCCAGCAGTGCTCAGACTGCAACTAATGAAAAACTGTTTTTT.